The TCR beta chain under discussion was sequenced for a study of blood T cell repertoires in COVID-19. The germline V and J ends were trimmed by 1 base and 4 bases, with 8 bases remaining between them. This CDR3 has 13 residues. Germline V gives CDR1 MDHEN, CDR2 SYDVKM. Profiling relied on immunoSEQ multiplex PCR, and the TCRdb table lists in-frame clones only, not all of them. In the table there are roughly 430,000 clones, approximately 91% of which are singletons. Before they entered the study, exposed participants had met a COVID-19 case within 2 weeks. The TCR sequence derives from a woman aged 18-29 years who had been exposed to COVID-19. The V and J genes are TRBV28 and TRBJ2-7; D is perhaps TRBD2 (5 bases). Sequenced: PBMCs or T cells enriched from blood (not recorded which). CDR3 protein: CASSLYGVYEQYF. The CDR3 bases are TGTGCCAGCAGTTTATACGGGGTTTACGAGCAGTACTTC. The entire variable domain, with the rest obtained from reference TRBV28 and TRBJ2-7, is as follows: DVKVTQSSRYLVKRTGEKVFLECVQDMDHENMFWYRQDPGLGLRLIYFSYDVKMKEKGDIPEGYSVSREKKERFSLILESASTNQTSMYLCASSLYGVYEQYFGPGTRLTVT.